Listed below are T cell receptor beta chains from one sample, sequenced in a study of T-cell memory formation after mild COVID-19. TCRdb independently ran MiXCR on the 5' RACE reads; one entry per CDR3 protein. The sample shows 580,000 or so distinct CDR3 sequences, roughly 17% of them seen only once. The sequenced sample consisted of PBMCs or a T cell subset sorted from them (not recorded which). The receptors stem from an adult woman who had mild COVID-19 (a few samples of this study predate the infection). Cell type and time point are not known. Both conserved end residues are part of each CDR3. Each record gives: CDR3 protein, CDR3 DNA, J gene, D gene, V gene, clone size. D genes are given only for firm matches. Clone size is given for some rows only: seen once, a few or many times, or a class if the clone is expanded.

CDR3aa: CATSDPRTGHNYGYTF; CDR3nt: TGTGCCACCAGTGACCCAAGGACAGGGCATAACTATGGCTACACCTTC; j_gene: TRBJ1-2; d_gene: TRBD1; v_gene: TRBV24-1; abundance: -
CDR3aa: CASSYKEGVGYTF; CDR3nt: TGTGCCAGCAGTTACAAAGAGGGCGTGGGCTACACCTTC; j_gene: TRBJ1-2; d_gene: -; v_gene: TRBV6-6; abundance: -
CDR3aa: CASSKTGFETNEKLFF; CDR3nt: TGTGCCAGCAGCAAAACAGGGTTTGAAACTAATGAAAAACTGTTTTTT; j_gene: TRBJ1-4; d_gene: -; v_gene: TRBV25-1; abundance: -
CDR3aa: CASSPLHSGANVLTF; CDR3nt: TGTGCCAGCAGCCCCCTCCACTCTGGGGCCAACGTCCTGACTTTC; j_gene: TRBJ2-6; d_gene: -; v_gene: TRBV7-3; abundance: few
CDR3aa: CASSYSGLLSSYNEQFF; CDR3nt: TGTGCCAGCAGTTACTCAGGGCTCCTTAGCTCCTACAATGAGCAGTTCTTC; j_gene: TRBJ2-1; d_gene: -; v_gene: TRBV6-2/TRBV6-3; abundance: -
CDR3aa: CANRRTLDTEAFF; CDR3nt: TGTGCCAATAGGCGGACGTTGGACACTGAAGCTTTCTTT; j_gene: TRBJ1-1; d_gene: -; v_gene: TRBV12-3/TRBV12-4; abundance: many
CDR3aa: CSASQGSTEAFF; CDR3nt: TGCAGTGCTAGTCAGGGTTCCACTGAAGCTTTCTTT; j_gene: TRBJ1-1; d_gene: -; v_gene: TRBV20-1; abundance: few
CDR3aa: CSVEGGGKGYTF; CDR3nt: TGCAGCGTTGAAGGAGGCGGTAAAGGCTACACCTTC; j_gene: TRBJ1-2; d_gene: -; v_gene: TRBV29-1; abundance: once
CDR3aa: CASSSELAAGEQYF; CDR3nt: TGTGCCAGCAGTTCGGAACTAGCGGCGGGCGAGCAGTACTTC; j_gene: TRBJ2-7; d_gene: TRBD2; v_gene: TRBV6-6; abundance: few
CDR3aa: CASSSFLSSYEQYF; CDR3nt: TGTGCCAGCAGCTCCTTTTTAAGCTCCTACGAGCAGTACTTC; j_gene: TRBJ2-7; d_gene: -; v_gene: TRBV7-2; abundance: -
CDR3aa: CATSDYLGEQYF; CDR3nt: TGTGCCACCAGTGATTACTTGGGCGAGCAGTACTTC; j_gene: TRBJ2-7; d_gene: -; v_gene: TRBV24-1; abundance: -
CDR3aa: CASREGQTRTYNEQFF; CDR3nt: TGTGCCAGCAGGGAGGGACAGACGAGGACCTACAATGAGCAGTTCTTC; j_gene: TRBJ2-1; d_gene: -; v_gene: TRBV6-5; abundance: -
CDR3aa: CSARGIDTQYF; CDR3nt: TGCAGTGCTAGAGGAATAGATACGCAGTATTTT; j_gene: TRBJ2-3; d_gene: -; v_gene: TRBV20-1; abundance: many
CDR3aa: CASSRGTALTDTQYF; CDR3nt: TGTGCTAGCAGCCGCGGGACAGCCCTCACAGATACGCAGTATTTT; j_gene: TRBJ2-3; d_gene: -; v_gene: TRBV7-7; abundance: -
CDR3aa: CASSPTGQNNQPQHF; CDR3nt: TGTGCCAGCAGCCCGACAGGGCAGAACAATCAGCCCCAGCATTTT; j_gene: TRBJ1-5; d_gene: TRBD1; v_gene: TRBV12-3/TRBV12-4; abundance: -
CDR3aa: CASSYSFCAVTYGYTF; CDR3nt: TGTGCCAGCAGTTATAGCTTCTGTGCGGTTACGTATGGCTACACCTTC; j_gene: TRBJ1-2; d_gene: -; v_gene: TRBV6-5; abundance: -
CDR3aa: CASRAKGETQYF; CDR3nt: TGTGCCAGCCGCGCTAAGGGGGAGACCCAGTACTTC; j_gene: TRBJ2-5; d_gene: -; v_gene: TRBV7-9; abundance: few
CDR3aa: CASSEPRAQRRNYEQYF; CDR3nt: TGTGCCAGCAGTGAACCTCGCGCCCAACGGCGTAACTACGAGCAGTACTTC; j_gene: TRBJ2-7; d_gene: -; v_gene: TRBV2; abundance: few
CDR3aa: CASSKIEKLFF; CDR3nt: TGTGCCAGCAGTAAAATCGAAAAACTGTTTTTT; j_gene: TRBJ1-4; d_gene: -; v_gene: TRBV7-9; abundance: few
CDR3aa: CASSRWDFTDTQYF; CDR3nt: TGTGCCAGCAGCCGATGGGACTTTACAGATACGCAGTATTTT; j_gene: TRBJ2-3; d_gene: -; v_gene: TRBV3-1; abundance: few
CDR3aa: CASSRKTGGNEQFF; CDR3nt: TGTGCCAGCAGCCGAAAGACAGGGGGCAATGAGCAGTTCTTC; j_gene: TRBJ2-1; d_gene: TRBD1; v_gene: TRBV7-9; abundance: few
CDR3aa: CASSFGATYTDTQYF; CDR3nt: TGTGCCAGCAGCTTTGGGGCTACCTACACAGATACGCAGTATTTT; j_gene: TRBJ2-3; d_gene: -; v_gene: TRBV11-2; abundance: few
CDR3aa: CAWGTGGSMNTEAFF; CDR3nt: TGTGCCTGGGGAACAGGGGGGTCAATGAACACTGAAGCTTTCTTT; j_gene: TRBJ1-1; d_gene: TRBD1; v_gene: TRBV30; abundance: -
CDR3aa: CASSEGYRAKNIQYF; CDR3nt: TGTGCCAGCAGCGAGGGATATCGGGCCAAAAACATTCAGTACTTC; j_gene: TRBJ2-4; d_gene: -; v_gene: TRBV6-2/TRBV6-3; abundance: -
CDR3aa: CASSLAAGVEQFF; CDR3nt: TGTGCCAGCAGCTTAGCCGCGGGGGTTGAGCAGTTCTTC; j_gene: TRBJ2-1; d_gene: TRBD2; v_gene: TRBV7-9; abundance: many
CDR3aa: CASSLPPPYEQYF; CDR3nt: TGTGCCAGCAGTTTACCCCCCCCTTACGAGCAGTACTTC; j_gene: TRBJ2-7; d_gene: -; v_gene: TRBV12-3/TRBV12-4; abundance: -
CDR3aa: CASSLTRGRGEQYF; CDR3nt: TGTGCCAGCAGCTTAACGCGGGGTCGGGGCGAGCAGTACTTC; j_gene: TRBJ2-7; d_gene: -; v_gene: TRBV13; abundance: -